This T cell receptor beta chain was recovered during a study of somatic mutations in cytotoxic T cells in rheumatoid arthritis. Study results and limitations: Clonality of CD8+ T cells, which was compared between rheumatoid arthritis patients and age-matched healthy controls, did not differ significantly.

The CDR3 is made up of 16 amino acids. Between the trimmed V and J ends, which lost 4 bases and 0 bases, there was a span of 15 bases. Germline lookup yields CDR1 MGHRA and CDR2 YSYEKL. A word on this clone: Its antigen is unidentified.

Using immunoSEQ multiplex PCR, the repertoire was profiled, and TCRdb retains in-frame clones only, with some absent. The table has 13,000 to 15,000 clones, over 80% seen once. The chain links TRBV4-1 to TRBJ1-1; D remains ambiguous. This sequence was found in a man aged 65 to 79 with rheumatoid arthritis. Sample: CD4+ T cells sorted from blood. CDR3 protein: CASSPIATVMNTEAFF. The CDR3 DNA sequence: TGCGCCAGCAGCCCGATAGCGACGGTCATGAACACTGAAGCTTTCTTT.